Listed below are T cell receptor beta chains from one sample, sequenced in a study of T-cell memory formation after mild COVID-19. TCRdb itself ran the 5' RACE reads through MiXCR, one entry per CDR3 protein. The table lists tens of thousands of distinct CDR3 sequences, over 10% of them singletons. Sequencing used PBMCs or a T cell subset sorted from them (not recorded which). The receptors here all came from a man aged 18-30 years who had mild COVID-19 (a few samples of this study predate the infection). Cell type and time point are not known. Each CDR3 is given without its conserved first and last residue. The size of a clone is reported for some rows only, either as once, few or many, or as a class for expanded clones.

CDR3 protein: ASSLFIYEETQY
V gene: TRBV5-1
clone size: NA

CDR3 protein: ASSVSGSGYT
V gene: TRBV28
clone size: few

CDR3 protein: ASSSLAESTDTQY
V gene: TRBV7-9
clone size: medium-sized

CDR3 protein: ASSEAGGTDTQY
V gene: TRBV2
clone size: few

CDR3 protein: ASSDSQGSTDTQY
V gene: TRBV6-4
clone size: many

CDR3 protein: ASSFYSSYNEQF
V gene: TRBV28
clone size: many

CDR3 protein: ASSLPPRRNTGELF
V gene: TRBV7-9
clone size: many

CDR3 protein: ASTRLLRLGATDTQY
V gene: TRBV7-2
clone size: many

CDR3 protein: ASSLRLAPNEQF
V gene: TRBV5-1
clone size: few

CDR3 protein: ASSYGQGGQPQH
V gene: TRBV6-5
clone size: many

CDR3 protein: ASSPFDPMNTGELF
V gene: TRBV18
clone size: many

CDR3 protein: ASREGQAAGNTIY
V gene: TRBV12-3/TRBV12-4
clone size: few

CDR3 protein: ASSFGGNTIY
V gene: TRBV7-9
clone size: many

CDR3 protein: ASSFRPERYEQY
V gene: TRBV12-3/TRBV12-4
clone size: many

CDR3 protein: ASSQDDPGASGKNIQY
V gene: TRBV4-1
clone size: NA

CDR3 protein: ASSQNRAGTEAF
V gene: TRBV18
clone size: few

CDR3 protein: SAREVAGDNEQF
V gene: TRBV20-1
clone size: many

CDR3 protein: ASSILTSEVNEQF
V gene: TRBV19
clone size: medium-sized

CDR3 protein: ASSLGRSNTEAF
V gene: TRBV5-5
clone size: NA

CDR3 protein: ASSFGRGNGYT
V gene: TRBV12-3/TRBV12-4
clone size: many

CDR3 protein: ASSFPGQDYGYT
V gene: TRBV5-1
clone size: many

CDR3 protein: ASSLQDWGHSGNTIY
V gene: TRBV5-1
clone size: many

CDR3 protein: ASRSVTDTQY
V gene: TRBV28
clone size: many

CDR3 protein: ASSLGSNQPQH
V gene: TRBV27
clone size: many

CDR3 protein: ASSPHLNLDRGTEAF
V gene: TRBV7-9
clone size: many

CDR3 protein: ASSLTDNSPLH
V gene: TRBV3-1
clone size: many

CDR3 protein: ASNRDYGYT
V gene: TRBV2
clone size: NA

CDR3 protein: ASITPYGYEGNSPLH
V gene: TRBV28
clone size: many

CDR3 protein: SATDGPYEQY
V gene: TRBV20-1
clone size: many